These T cell receptor beta chains were read from a single sample in a study of blood T cell repertoires in COVID-19. Assay: immunoSEQ multiplex PCR; the TCRdb copy retains only in-frame clones and omits some. This table has around 120,000 clones, approximately 80% appearing once. The sample was peripheral blood. The receptor source for this set is a man in his sixties or seventies with acute or convalescent COVID-19. Each CDR3 is given with its conserved first and last residue. Each record gives: clone size, V gene, J gene, D gene, CDR3 protein, CDR3 DNA. The D gene is left open where the match is weak. Expanded clones get a size class; other rows say once, few or many, or leave the size out.

-	TRBV5-1	TRBJ1-1	-	CASSLSQSGWRTEAFF	TGCGCCAGCAGCTTAAGTCAAAGCGGGTGGCGCACTGAAGCTTTCTTT
-	TRBV14	TRBJ2-7	TRBD1	CASSSLQGAEQYF	TGTGCCAGCAGCTCTTTACAGGGGGCCGAGCAGTACTTC
-	TRBV6-5	TRBJ2-2	TRBD2	CASTIAGGTGELFF	TGTGCCAGCACTATAGCGGGGGGGACCGGGGAGCTGTTTTTT
-	TRBV14	TRBJ2-2	TRBD1	CASSPDRGRNTGELFF	TGTGCCAGCAGCCCAGACAGGGGGCGGAACACCGGGGAGCTGTTTTTT
-	TRBV11-2	TRBJ2-3	-	CASSPSSWAGSTDTQYF	TGTGCCAGCAGCCCTAGCTCGTGGGCGGGGAGCACAGATACGCAGTATTTT
few	TRBV6-1	TRBJ1-3	-	CASSEASGGRTGNTIYF	TGTGCCAGCAGTGAAGCCTCGGGGGGACGAACGGGAAACACCATATATTTT
-	TRBV29-1	TRBJ1-2	-	CSVDAVSNYGYTF	TGCAGCGTTGACGCGGTTTCTAACTATGGCTACACCTTC
few	TRBV5-1	TRBJ2-2	TRBD1	CASSITGAANTGELFF	TGCGCCAGCAGTATTACAGGGGCCGCGAACACCGGGGAGCTGTTTTTT
few	TRBV19	TRBJ2-1	TRBD1	CASTLNPVGQGAGEQFF	TGTGCCAGTACGCTAAATCCTGTGGGACAGGGGGCTGGTGAGCAGTTCTTC
-	TRBV5-1	TRBJ2-5	TRBD1	CASSAGQGETQYF	TGCGCCAGCAGCGCGGGACAGGGTGAGACCCAGTACTTC
-	TRBV6-5	TRBJ1-6	-	CASSWGTRSPLHF	TGTGCCAGCAGTTGGGGGACACGTTCACCCCTCCACTTT
once	TRBV30	TRBJ2-7	-	CAWSPRQNYEQYF	TGTGCCTGGAGCCCAAGACAGAACTACGAGCAGTACTTC
-	TRBV5-1	TRBJ2-7	-	CASRRLGGGGSSYEQYF	TGCGCCAGCAGGCGCCTTGGGGGCGGGGGATCTTCCTACGAGCAGTACTTC
-	TRBV18	TRBJ2-2	TRBD1	CASFGQDRTGELFF	TGTGCCAGCTTCGGACAGGACCGAACCGGGGAGCTGTTTTTT
-	TRBV19	TRBJ1-2	TRBD1	CASSLEQGNYGYTF	TGTGCCAGTAGTCTTGAACAGGGGAACTATGGCTACACCTTC
-	TRBV3-1/TRBV3-2	TRBJ2-3	TRBD1	CASSQQGADTQYF	TGTGCCAGCAGCCAACAGGGGGCAGATACGCAGTATTTT
once	TRBV9	TRBJ2-3	TRBD1	CASSPYNRGYTDTQYF	TGTGCCAGCAGCCCCTACAACAGGGGTTACACAGATACGCAGTATTTT
-	TRBV11-2	TRBJ1-1	-	CASSLWKQGAEAFF	TGTGCCAGCAGCTTGTGGAAACAGGGAGCTGAAGCTTTCTTT
-	TRBV7-9	TRBJ2-3	TRBD1	CASSLTGDGADTQYF	TGTGCCAGCAGCCTTACAGGGGATGGCGCAGATACGCAGTATTTT
-	TRBV10-2	TRBJ2-4	TRBD1	CASSELVGQGIKLAKNIQYF	TGCGCCAGCAGTGAGTTAGTTGGACAGGGGATTAAATTAGCCAAAAACATTCAGTACTTC
-	TRBV5-1	TRBJ2-1	-	CASSVDIYNEQFF	TGCGCCAGCAGCGTCGACATTTACAATGAGCAGTTCTTC
-	TRBV6-6	TRBJ1-3	TRBD1	CASSSSGQGADTIYF	TGTGCCAGCAGTTCCTCGGGACAGGGGGCAGACACCATATATTTT
once	TRBV6-5	TRBJ1-2	-	CASSYSLATPVYGYTF	TGTGCCAGCAGTTACTCTTTAGCCACGCCTGTCTATGGCTACACCTTC
few	TRBV19	TRBJ1-4	TRBD1	CASGTGVGKLFF	TGTGCAAGCGGGACAGGCGTTGGAAAACTGTTTTTT
-	TRBV7-3	TRBJ2-1	-	CASSPGTLEQFF	TGTGCCAGCAGCCCTGGGACTCTTGAGCAGTTCTTC
-	TRBV10-2	TRBJ1-6	TRBD1	CASSSPGQGTPLHF	TGCGCCAGCAGCTCCCCGGGACAGGGAACACCCCTCCACTTT
-	TRBV10-3	TRBJ1-4	-	CATRPTGSNEKLFF	TGTGCCACTCGACCCACGGGTAGTAATGAAAAACTGTTTTTT
-	TRBV12-3/TRBV12-4	TRBJ2-5	-	CASSRLPSETQYF	TGTGCCAGCAGCCGCCTACCCTCGGAGACCCAGTACTTC
-	TRBV27	TRBJ1-4	-	CASSGRGWTHEKLFF	TGTGCCAGCAGTGGAAGGGGTTGGACGCATGAAAAACTGTTTTTT
once	TRBV27	TRBJ2-1	TRBD1	CASSSWGQGGNEQFF	TGTGCCAGCAGTTCCTGGGGACAGGGTGGCAATGAGCAGTTCTTC
once	TRBV6-5	TRBJ2-7	TRBD1	CASSYSRQGAYEQYF	TGTGCCAGCAGTTACTCGAGGCAGGGGGCCTACGAGCAGTACTTC
once	TRBV11-2	TRBJ1-4	-	CASSLNDPGLTREKLFF	TGTGCCAGCAGCCTCAATGACCCGGGACTCACGCGGGAAAAACTGTTTTTT
once	TRBV4-2	TRBJ2-1	-	CASSQEESAVYNEQFF	TGTGCCAGCAGCCAAGAAGAGTCCGCGGTCTACAATGAGCAGTTCTTC
-	TRBV3-1/TRBV3-2	TRBJ2-6	-	CASSQDTRASGANVLTF	TGTGCCAGCAGCCAAGATACGAGGGCCTCTGGGGCCAACGTCCTGACTTTC
-	TRBV5-1	TRBJ2-3	-	CASSLTSYRVDRTDTQYF	TGCGCCAGCAGCTTGACTTCTTACAGGGTAGATCGCACAGATACGCAGTATTTT
-	TRBV30	TRBJ2-2	TRBD1	CAWKGTGPGELFF	TGTGCCTGGAAAGGGACAGGGCCCGGGGAGCTGTTTTTT
few	TRBV6-1	TRBJ1-2	-	CASSATGLLYGYTF	TGTGCCAGCAGTGCCACAGGGCTCCTCTATGGCTACACCTTC
once	TRBV15	TRBJ2-7	TRBD2	CATSKLAGGREQYF	TGTGCCACCAGCAAACTAGCGGGGGGGCGCGAGCAGTACTTC